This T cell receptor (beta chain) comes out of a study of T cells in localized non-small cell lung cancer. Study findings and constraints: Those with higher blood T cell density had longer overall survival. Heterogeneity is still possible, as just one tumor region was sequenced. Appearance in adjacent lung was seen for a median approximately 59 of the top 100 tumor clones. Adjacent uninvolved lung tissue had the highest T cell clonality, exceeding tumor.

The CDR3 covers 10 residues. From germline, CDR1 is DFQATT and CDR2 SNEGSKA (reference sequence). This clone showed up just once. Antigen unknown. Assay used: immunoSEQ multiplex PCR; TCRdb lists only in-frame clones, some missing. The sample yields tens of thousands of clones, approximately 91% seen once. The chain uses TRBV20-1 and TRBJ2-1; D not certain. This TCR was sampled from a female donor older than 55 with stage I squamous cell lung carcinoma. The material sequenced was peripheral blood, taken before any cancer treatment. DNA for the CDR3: TGCAGCCCCCAAGAAAATGAGCAGTTCTTC. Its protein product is CSPQENEQFF.